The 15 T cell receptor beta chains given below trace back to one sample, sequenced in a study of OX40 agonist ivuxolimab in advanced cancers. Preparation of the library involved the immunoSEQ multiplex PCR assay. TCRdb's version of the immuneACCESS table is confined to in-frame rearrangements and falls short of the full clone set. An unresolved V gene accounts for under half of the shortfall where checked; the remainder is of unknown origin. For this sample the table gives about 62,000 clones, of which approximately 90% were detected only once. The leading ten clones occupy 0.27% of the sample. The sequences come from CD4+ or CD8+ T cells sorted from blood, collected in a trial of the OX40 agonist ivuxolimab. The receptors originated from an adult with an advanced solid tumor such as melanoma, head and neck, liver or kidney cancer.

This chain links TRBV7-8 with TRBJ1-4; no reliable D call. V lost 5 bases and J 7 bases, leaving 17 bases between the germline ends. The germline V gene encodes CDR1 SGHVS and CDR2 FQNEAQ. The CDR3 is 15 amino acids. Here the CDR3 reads CASSTVGGRSEKLFF. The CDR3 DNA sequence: TGTGCCAGCAGCACAGTGGGAGGCCGTAGTGAAAAACTGTTTTTT.

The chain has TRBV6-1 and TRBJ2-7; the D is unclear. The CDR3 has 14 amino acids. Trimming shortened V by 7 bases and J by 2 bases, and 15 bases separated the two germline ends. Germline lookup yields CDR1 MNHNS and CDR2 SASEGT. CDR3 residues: CASMEHHGTYEQYF. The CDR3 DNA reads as TGTGCCAGCATGGAACACCATGGCACCTACGAGCAGTACTTC.

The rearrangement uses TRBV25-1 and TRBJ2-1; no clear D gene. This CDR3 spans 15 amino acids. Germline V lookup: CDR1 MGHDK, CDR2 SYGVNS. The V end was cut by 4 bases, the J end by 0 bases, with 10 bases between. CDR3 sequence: CASSGFQSSYNEQFF. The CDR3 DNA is TGTGCCAGCAGTGGGTTTCAGAGCTCCTACAATGAGCAGTTCTTC.

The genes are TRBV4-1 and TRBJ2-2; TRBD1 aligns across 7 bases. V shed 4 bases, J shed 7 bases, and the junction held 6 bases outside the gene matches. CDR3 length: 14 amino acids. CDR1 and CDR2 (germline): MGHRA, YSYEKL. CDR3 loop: CASSPGQTGGELFF. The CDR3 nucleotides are TGCGCCAGCAGCCCGGGACAGACGGGCGGGGAGCTGTTTTTT.

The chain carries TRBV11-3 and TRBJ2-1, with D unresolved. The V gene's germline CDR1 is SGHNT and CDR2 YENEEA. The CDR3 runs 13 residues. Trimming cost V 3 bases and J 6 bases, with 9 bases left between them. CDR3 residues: CASSLVGGNEQFF. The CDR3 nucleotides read TGTGCCAGCAGCTTGGTCGGTGGCAATGAGCAGTTCTTC.

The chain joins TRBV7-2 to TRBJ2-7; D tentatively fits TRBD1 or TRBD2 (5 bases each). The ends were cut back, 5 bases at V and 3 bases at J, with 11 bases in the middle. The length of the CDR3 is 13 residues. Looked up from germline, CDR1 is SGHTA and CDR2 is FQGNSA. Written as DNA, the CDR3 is TGTGCCAGCAGCCAGGGACCGCTCTACGAGCAGTACTTC. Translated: CASSQGPLYEQYF.

The CDR3 is CASSANRVGQPQHF. The CDR3 DNA reads as TGTGCCAGCAGTGCCAACAGGGTCGGTCAGCCCCAGCATTTT. The gene calls are TRBV25-1 and TRBJ1-5, with D perhaps TRBD1 (6 bases). The V and J ends lost 4 bases and 6 bases respectively, with 13 bases between them. The CDR3 sequence is 14 residues long. Per germline, CDR1 MGHDK and CDR2 SYGVNS.

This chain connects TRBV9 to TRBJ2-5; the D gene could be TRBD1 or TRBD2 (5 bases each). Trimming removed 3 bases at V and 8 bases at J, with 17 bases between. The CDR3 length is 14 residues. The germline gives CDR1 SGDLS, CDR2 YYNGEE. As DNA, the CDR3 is TGTGCCAGCAGCGCCGGACTGGGGGTTGATACCCAGTACTTC. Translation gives CASSAGLGVDTQYF.

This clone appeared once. CDR3 sequence (DNA): TGTGCCAGCAGTACATCCGGACGTGGCACACGCTATGGCTACACCTTC. It yields the protein CASSTSGRGTRYGYTF. V is TRBV27 and J is TRBJ1-2; D not resolved. Per germline, CDR1 MNHEY and CDR2 SMNVEV (reference sequence). The CDR3 is 16 amino acids. Trimming took off 5 bases at V and 4 bases at J, with 20 bases between the two ends.

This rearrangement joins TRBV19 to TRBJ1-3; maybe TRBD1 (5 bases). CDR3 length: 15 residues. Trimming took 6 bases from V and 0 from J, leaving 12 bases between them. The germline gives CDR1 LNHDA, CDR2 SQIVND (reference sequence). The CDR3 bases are TGTGCCAGTAGCCTCGACAGAGACTCTGGAAACACCATATATTTT. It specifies CASSLDRDSGNTIYF.

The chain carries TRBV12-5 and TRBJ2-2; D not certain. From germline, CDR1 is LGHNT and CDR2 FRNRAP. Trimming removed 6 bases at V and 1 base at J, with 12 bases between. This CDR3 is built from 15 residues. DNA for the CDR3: TGTGCTAGTGGCCTTCCCCTGGGGAACACCGGGGAGCTGTTTTTT. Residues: CASGLPLGNTGELFF.

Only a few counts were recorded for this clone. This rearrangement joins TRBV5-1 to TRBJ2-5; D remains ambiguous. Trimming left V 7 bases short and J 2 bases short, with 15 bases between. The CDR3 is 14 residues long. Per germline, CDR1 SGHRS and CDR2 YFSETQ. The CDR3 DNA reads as TGCGCCAGCTCTCCGGCCGGAGATCAAGAGACCCAGTACTTC. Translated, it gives CASSPAGDQETQYF.

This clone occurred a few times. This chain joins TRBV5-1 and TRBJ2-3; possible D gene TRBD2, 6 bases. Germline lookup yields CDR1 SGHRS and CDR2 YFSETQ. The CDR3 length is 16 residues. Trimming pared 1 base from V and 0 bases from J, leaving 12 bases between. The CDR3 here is CASSLLRGGSTDTQYF. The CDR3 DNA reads TGCGCCAGCAGCTTGTTGAGGGGAGGAAGCACAGATACGCAGTATTTT.

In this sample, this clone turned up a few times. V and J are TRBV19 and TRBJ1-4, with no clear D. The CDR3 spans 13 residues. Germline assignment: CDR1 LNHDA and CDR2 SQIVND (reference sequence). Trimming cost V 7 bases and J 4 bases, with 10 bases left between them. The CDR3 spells CASKETLNEKLFF. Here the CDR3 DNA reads TGTGCCAGTAAGGAGACCCTTAATGAAAAACTGTTTTTT.

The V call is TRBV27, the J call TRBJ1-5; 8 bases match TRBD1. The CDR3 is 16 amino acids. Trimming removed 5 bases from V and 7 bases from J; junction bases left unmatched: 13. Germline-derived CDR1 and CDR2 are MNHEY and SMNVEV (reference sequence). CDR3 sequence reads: CASSPGQGLSRQPQHF. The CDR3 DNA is TGTGCCAGCAGTCCCGGACAGGGCTTGTCGCGGCAGCCCCAGCATTTT.